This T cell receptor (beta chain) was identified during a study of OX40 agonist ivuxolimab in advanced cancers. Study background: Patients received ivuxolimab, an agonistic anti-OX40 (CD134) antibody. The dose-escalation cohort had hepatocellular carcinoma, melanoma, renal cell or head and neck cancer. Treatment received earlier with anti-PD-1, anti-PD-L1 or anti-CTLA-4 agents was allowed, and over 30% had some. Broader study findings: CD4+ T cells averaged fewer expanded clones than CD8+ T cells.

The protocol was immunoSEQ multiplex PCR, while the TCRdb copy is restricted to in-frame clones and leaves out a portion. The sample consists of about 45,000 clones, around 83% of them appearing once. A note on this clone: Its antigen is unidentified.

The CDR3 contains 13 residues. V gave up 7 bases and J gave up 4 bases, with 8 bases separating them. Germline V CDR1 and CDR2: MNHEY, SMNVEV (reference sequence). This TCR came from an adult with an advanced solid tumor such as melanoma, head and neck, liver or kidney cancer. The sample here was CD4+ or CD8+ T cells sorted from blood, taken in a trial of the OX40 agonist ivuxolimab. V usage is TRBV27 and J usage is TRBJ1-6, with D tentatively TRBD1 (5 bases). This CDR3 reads CASMGGYNSPLHF. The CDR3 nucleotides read TGTGCCAGCATGGGGGGTTATAATTCACCCCTCCACTTT.